The 23 T cell receptor beta chains below all came from one sample that was sequenced in a study of cytomegalovirus exposure and HLA in healthy donors. Use of 60 Vbeta and 13 Jbeta primers characterized the PCR. Data came from immunoSEQ multiplex PCR; TCRdb stores just in-frame clones and leaves some out. Recorded for this sample: 85,000 to 90,000 clones. The specimen sequenced was PBMCs. The source of these receptors is a man aged 45 to 65 in good health and CMV-seropositive.

The J gene is TRBJ2-1, the V gene TRBV9; 13 nucleotides agree with TRBD2. Germline CDR1 is SGDLS and CDR2 is YYNGEE. V was clipped by 5 bases and J by 8 bases; unmatched bases: 7. CDR3 size: 15 residues. CDR3 sequence (DNA): TGTGCCAGCAGTCAACTAGCGGGAGGGCAGGATGAGCAGTTCTTC. It specifies CASSQLAGGQDEQFF. Complete variable domain (other parts from reference TRBV9 and TRBJ2-1): DSGVTQTPKHLITATGQRVTLRCSPRSGDLSVYWYQQSLDQGLQFLIQYYNGEERAKGNILERFSAQQFPDLHSELNLSSLELGDSALYFCASSQLAGGQDEQFFGPGTRLTVL.

The genes are TRBV7-9 and TRBJ2-5; D perhaps matches TRBD1 (6 bases). Trimming removed 4 bases at V and 0 bases at J, with 12 bases between. The CDR3 spans 15 residues. CDR1 is SEHNR and CDR2 is FQNEAQ in the germline V gene (reference sequence). CDR3 region: CASSSRGQYQETQYF. Here the CDR3 DNA reads TGTGCCAGCAGCTCCAGGGGCCAGTACCAAGAGACCCAGTACTTC.

This rearrangement joins TRBV10-2 to TRBJ1-1; 8 bases align to TRBD1. The junction had 4 bases not matched to a gene; V was cut back by 4 bases and J by 0 bases. The CDR3 totals 15 residues. In germline, CDR1 is WSHSY, CDR2 SAAADI. This CDR3 is CASSALDRVNTEAFF. CDR3 nucleotide sequence: TGCGCCAGCAGTGCTCTGGACAGGGTGAACACTGAAGCTTTCTTT.

DNA of the CDR3: TGTGCCAGCAGCCGCGGGACTAGCGGGAGGGTGGAAGAGACCCAGTACTTC. Protein: CASSRGTSGRVEETQYF. The chain carries TRBV4-2 and TRBJ2-5; TRBD2 aligns across 16 bases. V gave up 4 bases and J gave up 3 bases; unmatched junction bases: 5. CDR1 is LGHNA, CDR2 YNFKEQ, per germline. This CDR3 is built from 17 residues.

This chain uses TRBV7-9 with TRBJ2-5; TRBD1 is a possible D gene (5 bases). CDR3 length: 16 residues. V lost 3 bases to trimming and J lost 5 bases, with 19 bases between them. CDR1 and CDR2 (germline): SEHNR, FQNEAQ (reference sequence). The CDR3, as DNA: TGTGCCAGCAGCTTCATGGAAGGAAGGGGCGCGGAGACCCAGTACTTC. Its protein product is CASSFMEGRGAETQYF. Full variable domain (rest looked up from reference TRBV7-9 and TRBJ2-5): DTGVSQNPRHKITKRGQNVTFRCDPISEHNRLYWYRQTLGQGPEFLTYFQNEAQLEKSRLLSDRFSAERPKGSFSTLEIQRTEQGDSAMYLCASSFMEGRGAETQYFGPGTRLLVL.

Here the CDR3 DNA reads TGTGCCAGCAGCCTGGTCGCGGAAGGAAACACCATATATTTT. It translates to CASSLVAEGNTIYF. The rearrangement uses TRBV7-2 and TRBJ1-3; D ambiguous. V was clipped by 5 bases and J by 4 bases, with 12 bases between them. Germline V lookup: CDR1 SGHTA, CDR2 FQGNSA. The CDR3 has 14 residues.

The chain is built from TRBV18 and TRBJ1-2; 8 nucleotides align to TRBD1. CDR1 and CDR2 from the germline V gene are KGHSH and LQKENI. The CDR3 sequence is 14 residues long. After removal of 5 bases from V and 4 bases from J, the junction contained 6 bases not matched to a gene. The CDR3 loop is CASSTQGAGYGYTF. CDR3 bases: TGTGCCAGCTCAACCCAGGGGGCCGGCTATGGCTACACCTTC.

The chain combines TRBV4-3 with TRBJ2-7; D is perhaps TRBD1 (6 bases). The germline V gene has CDR1 LGHNA and CDR2 YSLEER. The CDR3 consists of 13 residues. The ends were cut back, 0 bases at V and 9 bases at J, with 12 bases in the middle. CDR3 nucleotides: TGCGCCAGCAGCCAAGAGACAGGCGCCCTGCAGTACTTC. This gives the protein CASSQETGALQYF.

V is TRBV15 and J is TRBJ2-6, with a weak D call TRBD1 (6 bases). Looked up from germline, CDR1 is LNHNV and CDR2 is YYDKDF (reference sequence). The V end lost 3 bases, the J end lost 12 bases, and 15 bases lay between the germline ends. The CDR3 spans 14 residues. CDR3 sequence reads: CATSSGQYLGVLTF. The CDR3 region has the DNA TGTGCCACCAGCAGTGGACAGTACTTAGGCGTCCTGACTTTC.

The chain recombines TRBV6-5 with TRBJ1-2, with D maybe TRBD1 (6 bases). V was cut by 2 bases and J by 5 bases, with 9 bases left in between. The CDR3 is 13 amino acids. The germline gives CDR1 MNHEY, CDR2 SVGAGI. The CDR3 region is CASSYATGYGYTF. In DNA, the CDR3 is TGTGCCAGCAGTTACGCAACAGGGTATGGCTACACCTTC.

This rearrangement joins TRBV6-9 to TRBJ2-1; possibly TRBD2 for D (6 bases). The CDR3 length is 14 residues. Germline assignment: CDR1 MNHGY and CDR2 SVAAGI. With 3 bases removed from V and 4 bases from J, the gap between germline ends came to 10 bases. CDR3 coding DNA: TGTGCCAGCAGTTACTCCGGGACTTACAATGAGCAGTTCTTC. Translation gives CASSYSGTYNEQFF.

This chain connects TRBV27 to TRBJ1-1; 9 bases fit TRBD1. Germline V gene sequence: CDR1 MNHEY, CDR2 SMNVEV (reference sequence). The J segment lost 3 bases and the V segment lost 5 bases, leaving 10 bases of the junction unmatched. CDR3 size: 16 residues. The CDR3: CASSTGGRRGDTEAFF. The CDR3 bases are TGTGCCAGCAGTACAGGGGGCAGGAGAGGGGACACTGAAGCTTTCTTT.

The chain is built from TRBV4-3 and TRBJ1-2; D perhaps matches TRBD1 (5 bases). The CDR3 is 15 residues long. Deletions cut 1 base from V and 4 bases from J, with 13 bases between. The V gene's germline CDR1 is LGHNA and CDR2 YSLEER. The CDR3 protein is CASSQVGRASYGYTF. The DNA of the CDR3 is TGCGCCAGCAGCCAAGTCGGCAGGGCGAGCTATGGCTACACCTTC.

V usage is TRBV7-8 and J usage is TRBJ2-7, with TRBD2 as a possible D gene (6 bases). CDR3 size: 13 residues. Germline loops: CDR1 SGHVS, CDR2 FQNEAQ. V was cut by 2 bases and J by 5 bases, with 10 bases left in between. CDR3 sequence: CASSLSRTNEQYF. CDR3 DNA: TGTGCCAGCAGCTTATCAAGGACTAACGAGCAGTACTTC.

This chain connects TRBV6-6 to TRBJ1-5; 7 positions match TRBD1. The germline CDR1 and CDR2 sequences are MNHNY and SVGAGI (reference sequence). This CDR3 comprises 14 residues. Germline trimming cut 0 bases from V and 5 bases from J; bases unmatched to any gene: 1. The CDR3 loop reads CASSYSDRDQPQHF. The CDR3 nucleotides are TGTGCCAGCAGTTACTCTGACAGGGATCAGCCCCAGCATTTT.

This chain connects TRBV12-5 to TRBJ2-7; the match to TRBD1 covers 9 bases. The V gene's germline CDR1 is LGHNT and CDR2 FRNRAP. The CDR3 spans 13 residues. V was pared by 5 bases and J by 4 bases, with 3 bases of the junction left unmatched. The DNA of the CDR3 is TGTGCTAGTGGTCCCGGACAGGGGTACGAGCAGTACTTC. Amino acids: CASGPGQGYEQYF. Combining the CDR3 with reference TRBV12-5 and TRBJ2-7 gives the whole variable domain DARVTQTPRHKVTEMGQEVTMRCQPILGHNTVFWYRQTMMQGLELLAYFRNRAPLDDSGMPKDRFSAEMPDATLATLKIQPSEPRDSAVYFCASGPGQGYEQYFGPGTRLTVT.

The chain carries TRBV7-2 and TRBJ1-2; D perhaps matches TRBD1 (6 bases). Trimming cost V 5 bases and J 6 bases, with 19 bases left between them. CDR3 size: 15 residues. CDR1 and CDR2 from the germline V gene are SGHTA and FQGNSA. The CDR3 loop is CASSPRQGRVNGYTF. CDR3 bases: TGTGCCAGCAGCCCCCGCCAGGGGAGAGTTAATGGCTACACCTTC. The full variable domain, in which reference TRBV7-2 and TRBJ1-2 provide the parts outside the CDR3, is GAGVSQSPSNKVTEKGKDVELRCDPISGHTALYWYRQSLGQGLEFLIYFQGNSAPDKSGLPSDRFSAERTGGSVSTLTIQRTQQEDSAVYLCASSPRQGRVNGYTFGSGTRLTVV.

The rearrangement links TRBV11-2 to TRBJ2-3; 11 nucleotides agree with TRBD2. The CDR3 spans 19 residues. The germline V gene has CDR1 SGHAT and CDR2 FQNNGV. J lost 0 bases, V lost 5 bases, and 13 bases had no gene match. CDR3 sequence reads: CASSRPPWLAGGSTDTQYF. In DNA form, the CDR3 reads TGTGCCAGCAGCCGCCCCCCGTGGCTAGCGGGAGGTAGCACAGATACGCAGTATTTT.

This chain links TRBV7-9 with TRBJ2-1, with D maybe TRBD2 (6 bases). The V end lost 4 bases, the J end lost 9 bases, and 28 bases lay between the germline ends. The CDR3 has 18 residues. Germline values: CDR1 SEHNR, CDR2 FQNEAQ (reference sequence). CDR3 DNA sequence: TGTGCCAGCAGCTCCCCCCTCGGTGGGGCGGGAATGGATCGTGAGCAGTTCTTC. This encodes CASSSPLGGAGMDREQFF.

V is TRBV19 and J is TRBJ1-1; no clear D gene. Germline V gene lookup returns CDR1 LNHDA and CDR2 SQIVND (reference sequence). The CDR3 length is 13 residues. Trimming left V 3 bases short and J 0 bases short, with 5 bases between. The CDR3, as DNA: TGTGCCAGTAGTATTCCAATGAACACTGAAGCTTTCTTT. Protein product: CASSIPMNTEAFF.

V and J are TRBV30 and TRBJ2-3; unclear D gene. From germline, CDR1 is GTSNPN and CDR2 SVGIG (reference sequence). The CDR3 has 13 residues. Between the trimmed V and J ends, which lost 2 bases and 0 bases, there was a span of 6 bases. CDR3 nucleotides: TGTGCCTGGAGTCGTTTTAGCACAGATACGCAGTATTTT. Translated, it gives CAWSRFSTDTQYF.

The chain has TRBV30 and TRBJ1-5, with 7 positions matching TRBD1. With V trimmed by 5 bases and J by 3 bases, 4 bases remained unmatched. This CDR3 is built from 13 residues. CDR1 and CDR2 (germline): GTSNPN, SVGIG (reference sequence). CDR3 amino acids: CAWAQGNNQPQHF. DNA of the CDR3: TGTGCCTGGGCACAGGGGAACAATCAGCCCCAGCATTTT.

The DNA of the CDR3 is TGCGCCAGCAGCCAAGACCCTAGCGGGAGATCCTACGAGCAGTACTTC. This sequence encodes CASSQDPSGRSYEQYF. The chain joins TRBV4-3 to TRBJ2-7; 10 bases are a match to TRBD2. Trimming cost V 0 bases and J 1 base; bases outside gene matches: 3. This CDR3 region has 16 residues. Per germline, CDR1 LGHNA and CDR2 YSLEER.